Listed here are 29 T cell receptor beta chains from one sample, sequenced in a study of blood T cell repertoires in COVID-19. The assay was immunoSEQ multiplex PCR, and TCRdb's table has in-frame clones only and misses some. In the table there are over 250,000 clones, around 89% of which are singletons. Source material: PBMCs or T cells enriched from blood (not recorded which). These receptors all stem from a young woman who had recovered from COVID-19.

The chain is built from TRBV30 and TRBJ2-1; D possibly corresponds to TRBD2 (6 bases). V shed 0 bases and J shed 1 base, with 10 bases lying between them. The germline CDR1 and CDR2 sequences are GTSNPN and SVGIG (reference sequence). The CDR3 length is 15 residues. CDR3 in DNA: TGTGCCTGGAGTGTCGGGGGTTCATCCTACAATGAGCAGTTCTTC. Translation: CAWSVGGSSYNEQFF. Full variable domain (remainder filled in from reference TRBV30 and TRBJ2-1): SQTIHQWPATLVQPVGSPLSLECTVEGTSNPNLYWYRQAAGRGLQLLFYSVGIGQISSEVPQNLSASRPQDRQFILSSKKLLLSDSGFYLCAWSVGGSSYNEQFFGPGTRLTVL.

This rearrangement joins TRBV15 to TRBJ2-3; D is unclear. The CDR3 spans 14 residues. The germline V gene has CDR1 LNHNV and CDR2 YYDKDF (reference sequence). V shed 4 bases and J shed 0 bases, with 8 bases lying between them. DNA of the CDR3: TGTGCCACCAGCATCTACCCTAGCACAGATACGCAGTATTTT. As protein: CATSIYPSTDTQYF.

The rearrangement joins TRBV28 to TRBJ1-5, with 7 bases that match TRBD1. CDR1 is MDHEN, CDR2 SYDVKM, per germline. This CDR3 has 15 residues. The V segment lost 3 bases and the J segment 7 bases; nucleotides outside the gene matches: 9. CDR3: CASSLRWTGGQPQHF. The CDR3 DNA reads TGTGCCAGCAGTTTGAGGTGGACAGGAGGCCAGCCCCAGCATTTT.

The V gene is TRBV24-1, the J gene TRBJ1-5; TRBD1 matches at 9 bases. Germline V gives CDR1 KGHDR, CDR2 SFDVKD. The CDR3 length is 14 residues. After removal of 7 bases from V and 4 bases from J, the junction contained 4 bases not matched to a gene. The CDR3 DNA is TGTGCCACCAGGATGACAGGGGGGAATCAGCCCCAGCATTTT. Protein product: CATRMTGGNQPQHF.

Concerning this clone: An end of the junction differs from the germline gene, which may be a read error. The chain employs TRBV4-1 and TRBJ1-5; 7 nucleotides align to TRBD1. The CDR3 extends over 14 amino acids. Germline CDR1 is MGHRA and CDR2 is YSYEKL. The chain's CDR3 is CASSKDRVNQPQHF. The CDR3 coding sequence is TGCGCCAGCAGCAAAGACAGGGTGAATCAGCCCCAGCATTTT.

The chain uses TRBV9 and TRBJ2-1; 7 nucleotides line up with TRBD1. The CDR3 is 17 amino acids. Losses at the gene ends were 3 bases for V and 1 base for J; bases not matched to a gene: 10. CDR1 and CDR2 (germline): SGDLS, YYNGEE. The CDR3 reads CASSGSRDSFSYNEQFF. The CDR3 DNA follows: TGTGCCAGCAGCGGGAGCCGGGACAGTTTTTCCTACAATGAGCAGTTCTTC.

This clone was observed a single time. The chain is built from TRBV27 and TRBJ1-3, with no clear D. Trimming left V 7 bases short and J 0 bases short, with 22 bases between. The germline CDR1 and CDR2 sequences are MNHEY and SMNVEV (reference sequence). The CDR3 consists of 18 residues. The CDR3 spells CASNRLVGQPFSGNTIYF. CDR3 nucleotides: TGTGCCAGCAACCGGTTGGTTGGGCAGCCTTTCTCTGGAAACACCATATATTTT.

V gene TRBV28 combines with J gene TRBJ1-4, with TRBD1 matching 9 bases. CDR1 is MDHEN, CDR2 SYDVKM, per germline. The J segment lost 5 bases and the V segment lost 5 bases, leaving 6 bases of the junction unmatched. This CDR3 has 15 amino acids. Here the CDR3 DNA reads TGTGCCAGCAGTGCCCACGGGACAGGGAATGAAAAACTGTTTTTT. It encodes CASSAHGTGNEKLFF.

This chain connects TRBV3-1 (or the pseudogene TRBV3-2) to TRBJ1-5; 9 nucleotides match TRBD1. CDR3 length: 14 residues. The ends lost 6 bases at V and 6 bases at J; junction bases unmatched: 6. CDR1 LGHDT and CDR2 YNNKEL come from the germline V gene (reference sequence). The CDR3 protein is CASSRTGEGQPQHF. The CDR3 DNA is TGTGCCAGCAGTCGGACAGGGGAGGGTCAGCCCCAGCATTTT.

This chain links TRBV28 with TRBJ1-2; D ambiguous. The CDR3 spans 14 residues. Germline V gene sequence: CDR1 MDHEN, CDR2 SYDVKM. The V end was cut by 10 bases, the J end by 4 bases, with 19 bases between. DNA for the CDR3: TGTGCCATCCCATTACAGCTACAATCCTATGGCTACACCTTC. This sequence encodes CAIPLQLQSYGYTF.

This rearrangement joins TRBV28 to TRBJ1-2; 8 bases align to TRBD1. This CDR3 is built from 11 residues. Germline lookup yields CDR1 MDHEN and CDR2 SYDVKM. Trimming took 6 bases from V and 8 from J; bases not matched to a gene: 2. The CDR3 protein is CASRSGGGYTF. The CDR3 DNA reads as TGTGCCAGCAGATCAGGGGGCGGCTACACCTTC.

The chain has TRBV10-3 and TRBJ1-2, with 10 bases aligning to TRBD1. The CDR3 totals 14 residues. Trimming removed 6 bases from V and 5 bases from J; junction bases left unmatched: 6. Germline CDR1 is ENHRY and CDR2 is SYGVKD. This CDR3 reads CAIRGTGEAYGYTF. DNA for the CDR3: TGTGCCATCAGAGGGACAGGGGAGGCTTATGGCTACACCTTC.

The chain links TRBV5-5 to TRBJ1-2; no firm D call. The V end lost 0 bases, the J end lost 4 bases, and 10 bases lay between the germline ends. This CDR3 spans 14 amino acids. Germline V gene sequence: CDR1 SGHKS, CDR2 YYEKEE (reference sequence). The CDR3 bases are TGTGCCAGCAGCTTGGTTGGGCCCGGCTATGGCTACACCTTC. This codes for CASSLVGPGYGYTF.

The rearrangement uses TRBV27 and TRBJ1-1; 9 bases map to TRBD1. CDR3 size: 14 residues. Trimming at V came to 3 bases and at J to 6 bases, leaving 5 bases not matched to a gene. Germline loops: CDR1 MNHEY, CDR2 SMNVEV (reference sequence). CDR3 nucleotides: TGTGCCAGCAGTTTTCTCCGGGACAGGGCTGAAGCTTTCTTT. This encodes CASSFLRDRAEAFF.

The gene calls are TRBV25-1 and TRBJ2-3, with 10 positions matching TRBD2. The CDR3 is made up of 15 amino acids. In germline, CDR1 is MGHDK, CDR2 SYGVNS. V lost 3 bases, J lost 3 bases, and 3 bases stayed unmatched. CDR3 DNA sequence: TGTGCCAGCAGTGACCAGCGGGGGGGTACAGATACGCAGTATTTT. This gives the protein CASSDQRGGTDTQYF.

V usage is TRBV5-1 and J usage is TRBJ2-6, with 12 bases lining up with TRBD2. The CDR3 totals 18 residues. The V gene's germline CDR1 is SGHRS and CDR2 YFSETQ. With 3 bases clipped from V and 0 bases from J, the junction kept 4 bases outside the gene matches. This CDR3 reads CASSSGLAGSSGANVLTF. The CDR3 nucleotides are TGCGCCAGCAGCTCAGGACTAGCGGGGAGCTCTGGGGCCAACGTCCTGACTTTC.

The DNA of the CDR3 is TGTGCCAGCAGCTTAGGGGTGGGAGATGAGCAGTTCTTC. It specifies CASSLGVGDEQFF. The chain has TRBV11-1 and TRBJ2-1; weak D call: TRBD2 (5 bases). The CDR3 is made up of 13 amino acids. V shed 1 base and J shed 8 bases, with 9 bases lying between them. The germline CDR1 and CDR2 sequences are SGHAT and FQDESV (reference sequence).

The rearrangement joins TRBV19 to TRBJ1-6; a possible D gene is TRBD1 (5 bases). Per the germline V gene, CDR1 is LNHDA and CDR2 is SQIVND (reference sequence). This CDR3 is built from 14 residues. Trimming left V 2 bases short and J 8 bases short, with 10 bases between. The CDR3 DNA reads TGTGCCAGTAGTATAAGTGGGGCAGATTCACCCCTCCACTTT. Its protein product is CASSISGADSPLHF.

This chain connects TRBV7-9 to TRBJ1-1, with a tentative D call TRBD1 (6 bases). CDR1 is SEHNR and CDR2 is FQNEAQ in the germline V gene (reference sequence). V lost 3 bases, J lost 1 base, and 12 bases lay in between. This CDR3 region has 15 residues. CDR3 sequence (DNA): TGTGCCAGCAGCTTGCAGGGGACGGCGAACACTGAAGCTTTCTTT. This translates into CASSLQGTANTEAFF.

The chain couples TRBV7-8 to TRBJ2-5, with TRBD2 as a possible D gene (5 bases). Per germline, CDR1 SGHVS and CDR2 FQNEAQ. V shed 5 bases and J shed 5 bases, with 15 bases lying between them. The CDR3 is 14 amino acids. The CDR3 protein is CASSAPSIGETQYF. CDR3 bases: TGTGCCAGCAGCGCGCCTAGCATCGGCGAGACCCAGTACTTC. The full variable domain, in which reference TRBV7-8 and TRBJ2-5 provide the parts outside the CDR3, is GAGVSQSPRYKVAKRGQDVALRCDPISGHVSLFWYQQALGQGPEFLTYFQNEAQLDKSGLPSDRFFAERPEGSVSTLKIQRTQQEDSAVYLCASSAPSIGETQYFGPGTRLLVL.

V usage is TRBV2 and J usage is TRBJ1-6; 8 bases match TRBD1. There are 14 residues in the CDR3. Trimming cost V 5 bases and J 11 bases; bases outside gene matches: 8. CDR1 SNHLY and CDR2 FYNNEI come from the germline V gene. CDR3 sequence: CASSRQGLVTPLHF. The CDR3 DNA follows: TGTGCCAGCAGTCGACAGGGGTTAGTGACACCCCTCCACTTT.

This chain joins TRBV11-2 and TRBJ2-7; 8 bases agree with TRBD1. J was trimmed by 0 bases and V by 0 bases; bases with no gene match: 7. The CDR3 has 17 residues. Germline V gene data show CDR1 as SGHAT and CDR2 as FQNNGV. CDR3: CASSLDLTGGASYEQYF. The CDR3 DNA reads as TGTGCCAGCAGCTTAGATCTTACAGGGGGTGCCTCCTACGAGCAGTACTTC.

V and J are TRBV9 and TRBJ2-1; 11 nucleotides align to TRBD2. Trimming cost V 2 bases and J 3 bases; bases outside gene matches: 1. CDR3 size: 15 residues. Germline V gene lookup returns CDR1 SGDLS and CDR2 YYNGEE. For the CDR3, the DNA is TGTGCCAGCAGCGTTAGCGGGGGGGACTACAATGAGCAGTTCTTC. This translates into CASSVSGGDYNEQFF.

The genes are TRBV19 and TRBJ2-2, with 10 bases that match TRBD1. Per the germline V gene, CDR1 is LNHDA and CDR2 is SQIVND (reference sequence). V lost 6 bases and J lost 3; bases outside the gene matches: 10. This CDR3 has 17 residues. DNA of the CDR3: TGTGCCAGTAGCCAGGACAGGGGGTATGGGGACACCGGGGAGCTGTTTTTT. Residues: CASSQDRGYGDTGELFF.

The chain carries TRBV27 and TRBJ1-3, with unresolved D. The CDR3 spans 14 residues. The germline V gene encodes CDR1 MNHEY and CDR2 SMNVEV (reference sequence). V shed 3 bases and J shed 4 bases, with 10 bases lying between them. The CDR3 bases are TGTGCCAGCAGTTTGGGCTTAAGGGGAAACACCATATATTTT. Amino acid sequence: CASSLGLRGNTIYF.

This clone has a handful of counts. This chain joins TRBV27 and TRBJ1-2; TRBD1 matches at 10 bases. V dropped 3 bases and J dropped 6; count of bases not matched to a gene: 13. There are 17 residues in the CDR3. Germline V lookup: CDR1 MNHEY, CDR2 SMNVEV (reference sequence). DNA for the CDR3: TGTGCCAGCAGTTTCTCGGAGACAGGGGGCGAAAGGCATGGCTACACCTTC. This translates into CASSFSETGGERHGYTF.

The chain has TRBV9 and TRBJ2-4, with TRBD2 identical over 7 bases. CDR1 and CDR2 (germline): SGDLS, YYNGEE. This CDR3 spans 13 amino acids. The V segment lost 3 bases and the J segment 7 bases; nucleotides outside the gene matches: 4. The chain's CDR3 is CASSAPGGNIQYF. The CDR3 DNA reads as TGTGCCAGCAGCGCGCCCGGGGGGAACATTCAGTACTTC.

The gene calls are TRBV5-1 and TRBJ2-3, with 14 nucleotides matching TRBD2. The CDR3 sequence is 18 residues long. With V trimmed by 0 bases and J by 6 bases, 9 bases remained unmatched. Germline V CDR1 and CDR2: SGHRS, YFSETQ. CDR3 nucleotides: TGCGCCAGCAGCTTGGGGACTAGCGGGGGGCCGATATTGGATACGCAGTATTTT. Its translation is CASSLGTSGGPILDTQYF.

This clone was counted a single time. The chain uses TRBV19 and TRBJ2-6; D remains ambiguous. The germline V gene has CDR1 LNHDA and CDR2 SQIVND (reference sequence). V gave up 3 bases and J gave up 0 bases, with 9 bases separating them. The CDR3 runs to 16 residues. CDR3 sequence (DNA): TGTGCCAGTAGTATCGGTCTCCGCTCTGGGGCCAACGTCCTGACTTTC. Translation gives CASSIGLRSGANVLTF.